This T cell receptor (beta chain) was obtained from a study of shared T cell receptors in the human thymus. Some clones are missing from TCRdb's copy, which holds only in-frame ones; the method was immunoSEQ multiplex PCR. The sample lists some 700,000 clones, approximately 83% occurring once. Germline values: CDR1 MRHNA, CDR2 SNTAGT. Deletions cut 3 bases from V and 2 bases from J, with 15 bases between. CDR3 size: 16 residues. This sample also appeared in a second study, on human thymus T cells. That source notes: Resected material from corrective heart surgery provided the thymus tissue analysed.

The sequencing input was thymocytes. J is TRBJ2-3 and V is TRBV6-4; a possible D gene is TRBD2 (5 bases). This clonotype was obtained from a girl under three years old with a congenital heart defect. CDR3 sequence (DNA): TGTGCCAGCAGTGAAGGAAGGAGGAACGTCACAGATACGCAGTATTTT. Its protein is CASSEGRRNVTDTQYF.